This entry lists 18 T cell receptor beta chains sequenced from one sample in a study of regulatory T cells in long-lasting Graves disease. Library construction for TCR beta used iRepertoire HTBI primers and Arm-PCR of CDR3 regions. Each CDR3 protein gets one entry after TCRdb re-called the multiplex PCR reads with MiXCR. In the table there are roughly 380,000 distinct CDR3 sequences, approximately 15% of which are singletons. The time point: newly diagnosed GD, antithyroid drugs for less than 3 months. There was RNA extracted from PBMCs, and the TCR library was made from it. The same sample was also studied in work on T cells in Graves' hyperthyroidism and ophthalmopathy.

Sequenced here: peripheral blood mononuclear cells (PBMCs), sampled at new diagnosis, from a patient treated with antithyroid drugs. All receptors derive from a man aged 40-50 years with Graves disease.

This clonotype was recorded at least ten times. The chain is built from TRBV10-3 and TRBJ2-7, with D uncertain. Trimming stripped 3 bases from V and 5 bases from J, with 5 bases between. CDR1 ENHRY and CDR2 SYGVKD come from the germline V gene. CDR3 length: 11 amino acids. The CDR3 spells CAISESNEQYF. CDR3 coding DNA: TGTGCCATCAGTGAATCGAACGAGCAGTACTTC.

Ten or more counts support this clonotype. J is TRBJ1-1 and V is TRBV19, with TRBD1 matching 7 bases. In germline, CDR1 is LNHDA, CDR2 SQIVND (reference sequence). Trimming removed 6 bases from V and 10 bases from J; junction bases left unmatched: 5. This CDR3 has 11 residues. CDR3 amino acids: CASRQGMVAFF. The CDR3 DNA sequence: TGTGCCAGTAGACAGGGGATGGTAGCTTTCTTT.

The table lists this clonotype with many counts. The gene calls are TRBV7-3 and TRBJ2-3, with 7 bases matching TRBD2. CDR1 and CDR2 from the germline V gene are SGHTA and FQGTGA. The junction had 7 bases not matched to a gene; V was cut back by 1 base and J by 0 bases. The CDR3 runs to 17 residues. This CDR3 reads CASSLREGGPSTDTQYF. The CDR3 DNA follows: TGTGCCAGCAGCTTAAGGGAGGGTGGACCTAGCACAGATACGCAGTATTTT.

This clonotype was seen just once. The gene calls are TRBV6-2 or TRBV6-3 and TRBJ2-7; 10 bases match TRBD1. CDR1 is MNHEY and CDR2 is SVGEGT in the germline V gene. With V trimmed by 7 bases and J by 6 bases, 12 bases remained unmatched. The CDR3 has 15 residues. CDR3 region: CASTPPGQGSLEQYF. The CDR3 DNA follows: TGTGCCAGCACCCCTCCGGGACAGGGGAGCCTCGAGCAGTACTTC.

This clonotype was counted at least ten times. This rearrangement joins TRBV12-3 or TRBV12-4 to TRBJ2-7, with D hard to call. The CDR3 sequence is 12 residues long. V lost 7 bases, J lost 2 bases, and 9 bases lay in between. The CDR3 DNA is TGTGCCAGCATGAATCGAGCCTACGAGCAGTACTTC. The encoded protein is CASMNRAYEQYF.

Turning to this clonotype: A far larger clone is a single base away, which makes a read error likely. CDR3: CASSEGLIESSYEQFF. The CDR3, as DNA: TGTGCCAGCAGTGAAGGCCTCATCGAGAGCTCCTACGAGCAGTTCTTC. The rearrangement joins TRBV2 to TRBJ2-1; D call uncertain. Germline values: CDR1 SNHLY, CDR2 FYNNEI. This CDR3 has 16 residues. V lost 1 base and J 10 bases, leaving 20 bases between the germline ends.

J is TRBJ2-5 and V is TRBV20-1, with 8 positions matching TRBD1. Per the germline V gene, CDR1 is DFQATT and CDR2 is SNEGSKA (reference sequence). The J segment lost 3 bases and the V segment lost 6 bases, leaving 6 bases of the junction unmatched. This CDR3 comprises 13 residues. The CDR3 bases are TGCAGTGCCAAGGCAGGGGGCAAAGAGACCCAGTACTTC. This translates into CSAKAGGKETQYF.

This clonotype was seen a few times. A much larger clone is a single base away; this may be a read error. The chain combines TRBV7-9 with TRBJ2-1; a possible D gene is TRBD2 (6 bases). This CDR3 comprises 16 residues. Per the germline V gene, CDR1 is SEHNR and CDR2 is FQNEAQ (reference sequence). The CDR3 region is CASSLSLAGTYNGQFF. The CDR3 bases are TGTGCCAGCAGCTTATCTCTGGCGGGAACCTACAATGGGCAGTTCTTC. Together with reference TRBV7-9 and TRBJ2-1, the CDR3 gives the full variable domain: DTGVSQNPRHKITKRGQNVTFRCDPISEHNRLYWYRQTLGQGPEFLTYFQNEAQLEKSRLLSDRFSAERPKGSFSTLEIQRTEQGDSAMYLCASSLSLAGTYNGQFFGPGTRLTVL.

This clonotype was observed a few times. The chain employs TRBV18 and TRBJ2-1, with TRBD1 identical over 9 bases. The CDR3 has 17 residues. Unmatched junction bases numbered 9, after V lost 0 bases and J lost 6 bases. Germline CDR1 is KGHSH and CDR2 is LQKENI. Here the CDR3 DNA reads TGTGCCAGCTCACCACCCGGGACAGGGTTCGGCGTCAATGAGCAGTTCTTC. This codes for CASSPPGTGFGVNEQFF.

This chain connects TRBV5-1 to TRBJ2-7; D may be TRBD1 (6 bases). This CDR3 is 14 amino acids long. V was cut by 0 bases and J by 4 bases, with 11 bases left in between. Germline V gene sequence: CDR1 SGHRS, CDR2 YFSETQ. CDR3: CASSLEWTAYEQYF. CDR3 nucleotide sequence: TGCGCCAGCAGCTTGGAATGGACAGCTTACGAGCAGTACTTC.

In the case of this clonotype: This may be a read error: a much more frequent sequence differs by one nucleotide. This chain uses TRBV2 with TRBJ2-1; D possibly corresponds to TRBD1 (6 bases). From germline, CDR1 is SNHLY and CDR2 FYNNEI. This CDR3 has 13 residues. CDR3 residues: CASGEAVQGEQFF. The CDR3 DNA follows: TGTGCCAGCGGTGAAGCGGTTCAGGGGGAGCAGTTCTTC.

The CDR3 nucleotides read TGTGCCAGTAAAGGACGGGACAAACTCACCGGGGAGCTGTTTTTT. It is translated as CASKGRDKLTGELFF. V and J are TRBV19 and TRBJ2-2, with D perhaps TRBD1 (6 bases). Germline assignment: CDR1 LNHDA and CDR2 SQIVND (reference sequence). The CDR3 is 15 residues long. V was pared by 7 bases and J by 4 bases, with 16 bases between.

This clonotype was seen at least ten times. The J gene is TRBJ1-6, the V gene TRBV2; no clear D gene. Germline-derived CDR1 and CDR2 are SNHLY and FYNNEI. V was shortened by 7 bases and J by 6 bases, with 10 bases between the two germline ends. The CDR3 sequence is 13 residues long. CDR3 sequence reads: CASIPDINSPLHF. DNA for the CDR3: TGTGCCAGCATACCAGATATTAATTCACCCCTCCACTTT.

This clonotype was recorded at least ten times. The chain recombines TRBV20-1 with TRBJ2-7; tentative D call: TRBD1 (6 bases). CDR3 length: 14 amino acids. V lost 6 bases, J lost 2 bases, and 17 bases lay in between. CDR1 DFQATT and CDR2 SNEGSKA come from the germline V gene (reference sequence). CDR3: CSATQQGAAYEQYF. Written as DNA, the CDR3 is TGCAGTGCAACTCAACAGGGTGCGGCCTACGAGCAGTACTTC.

This clonotype was seen once. This may be a read error, as it is one base from a much larger clone. This chain connects TRBV28 to TRBJ1-4; D is possibly TRBD1 (5 bases). The CDR3 runs to 13 residues. Germline assignment: CDR1 MDHEN and CDR2 SYDVKM. The CDR3 reads CASRGGGGEKLLF. CDR3 sequence (DNA): TGTGCCAGCAGGGGGGGAGGCGGGGAAAAACTGCTTTTT.

The chain recombines TRBV19 with TRBJ1-5; perhaps TRBD1 as D (5 bases). This CDR3 region has 16 residues. CDR1 LNHDA and CDR2 SQIVND come from the germline V gene (reference sequence). V shed 5 bases and J shed 7 bases, with 21 bases lying between them. CDR3 residues: CASSLRGGVGGQPQHF. In DNA form, the CDR3 reads TGTGCCAGTAGTCTCCGTGGGGGAGTCGGTGGGCAGCCCCAGCATTTT.

The rearrangement links TRBV30 to TRBJ1-6; D is possibly TRBD1 (5 bases). The CDR3 consists of 13 residues. Germline-derived CDR1 and CDR2 are GTSNPN and SVGIG (reference sequence). V dropped 4 bases and J dropped 5 bases, with 9 bases sitting between them. CDR3 amino acids: CAWNPGNNSPLHF. The CDR3 bases are TGTGCCTGGAACCCAGGGAATAATTCACCCCTCCACTTT.

Of note for this clonotype: A much larger clone is a single base away; this may be a read error. The genes are TRBV27 and TRBJ1-5, with D tentatively TRBD1 (5 bases). CDR3 length equals 12 residues. Germline CDR1 MNHEY, CDR2 SMNVEV (reference sequence). CDR3 in amino acids: CASGHSNQSQHF. In DNA form, the CDR3 reads TGTGCCAGCGGACATAGCAATCAGTCCCAGCATTTT.